This T cell receptor (beta chain) was found in a study of regulatory T cells in long-lasting Graves disease (dated by TCRdb to the early 2020s). As for the study more broadly: In the newly diagnosed Graves' disease group, patients had been taking antithyroid drugs for less than 3 months. Persistent Graves' disease patients were compared with newly diagnosed Graves' disease patients by peripheral blood TCR sequencing and RNA sequencing. The study was conducted in China and was registered as a clinical trial. A total of some 33 samples were covered by TCR sequencing, comprising around 13 persistent and roughly 20 newly diagnosed Graves' disease patients. The paper as a whole reports these results and caveats: Lower TCR Shannon entropy and fewer highly expanded clones were observed in persistent Graves' disease patients than in newly diagnosed patients, which suggested clonal expansion. Preferential use of TRBV28, TRBJ1-2 and TRBJ2-5 was observed in persistent disease, whereas TRBV20-1 and TRBJ2-1 were favored in newly diagnosed disease. Sequencing and analysis were restricted to the TCR beta chain. Patients with persistent disease shared more public clonotypes (under 3,000) than newly diagnosed patients did (about 970). The small sample size was acknowledged by the authors as a limitation that may reduce accuracy. Peripheral blood alone was examined, since thyroid tissue, which constituted the primary lesion, could not be accessed.

From the cysteine up to the phenylalanine, the CDR3 has a length of 12 residues. The retained sequence is limited to the CDR3, 36 bases, with the frame set at the first base. From a lookup of the germline V gene, CDR1 and CDR2 are MNHEY and SVGEGT. This sample's time point label indicates: newly diagnosed GD, antithyroid drugs for less than 3 months. For both TCR sequencing and RNA sequencing, RNA was extracted from PBMCs in TRIzol. The diagnosis of Graves' disease was made according to American Thyroid Association guidelines. Patients were recruited from an endocrinology department in Xi'an, China. Each patient gave approximately 9.7 milliliters of peripheral blood, collected in an EDTA anticoagulant tube. Ficoll Paque Plus density gradient separation was used to isolate PBMCs, and no further T cell sorting was done. RNA quality was checked with an Agilent 2100 Bioanalyzer and agarose gel, and concentration with a NanoDrop 2000.

A remark on this clonotype: Its antigen is not yet known. The junction differs from germline at one of its ends, possibly a read error.

The protocol used for the library was multiplex PCR. The sequencer listed for this sample is Illumina HiSeq 4000. To build TCR beta libraries, CDR3 regions were amplified by Arm-PCR using iRepertoire HTBI primers. Before sequencing, the PCR products went through gel purification. In the paper's pipeline: Gene usage analysis of CDR3 amino acid clonotypes used the roughly 60 TRBV and more than 13 TRBJ segments found across samples. COPE and FqMerger were used to merge filtered high-quality paired reads into contigs. BLAST was used to align contigs to IMGT TRBV, TRBD and TRBJ reference genes, and CDR3 was defined according to IMGT. Clonotypes above 0.1% frequency were classified as highly expanded clones. Shannon entropy served as the measure of repertoire diversity, while the Gini coefficient captured V-J evenness. Clonotypes shared by more than one individual were considered public. TCRdb trimmed the raw reads at Q25, called clones with MiXCR and kept productive beta chains. Identical CDR3 proteins give one entry, which carries the most common genes and DNA. TCRdb's processing, not the study's, gives the V and J calls here. Counted in this sample were roughly 500,000 distinct CDR3 sequences; approximately 15% of them appeared once. Of the sample, roughly 10% is held by the ten largest clones.

In addition, the sample was reused for a study of T cells in Graves' hyperthyroidism and ophthalmopathy. As the second study states: Stable Graves' hyperthyroidism was defined as the absence of progression to ophthalmopathy over 18 months of follow-up. Hyperthyroidism patients were aged 18 to 65 years and newly diagnosed, with disease duration of less than 2 months. Patients with uncontrolled infections, other autoimmune diseases, pregnancy or lactation were excluded. Diagnoses relied on clinical symptoms, serum thyroxine and TRAb, thyroid ultrasound and orbital computed tomography. A first-round RT-PCR of the TCR CDR3 used the HTBI primer set with the Qiagen OneStep RT-PCR kit. Blood samples also contained most of the expanded thyroid clonotypes (frequency above 0.001), which suggests that blood repertoires may reflect thyroid immune responses. Ophthalmopathy was separated from stable hyperthyroidism by a 13 V-J signature model, with approximately 90% sensitivity and about 81% specificity obtained in cross-validation and 80%/75% obtained in testing. In validation, the model predicted progression to ophthalmopathy with 60% to 71% sensitivity and approximately 78% specificity, a median of 6.5 months before onset. TCR V-J signatures able to tell the groups apart were searched for in a discovery cohort of approximately 95 patients, of whom about 40 had Graves' ophthalmopathy and more than 55 had stable Graves' hyperthyroidism. An independent validation cohort of under 20 hyperthyroidism patients and more than 15 patients who later progressed to ophthalmopathy tested prospective prediction of ophthalmopathy. The approximately 98 discovery patients were randomly divided into training and test sets at a 7:3 ratio. The study also compared thyroid tissue and blood T-cell repertoires from roughly six Graves' hyperthyroidism patients. Once sampling was done, hyperthyroidism patients were given methimazole at a starting dose of 30 mg daily, whereas ophthalmopathy patients were given high-dose intravenous methylprednisolone. Libraries were constructed in a second round of multiplex PCR, after which size selection and purification were performed. The libraries were sequenced on an Illumina HiSeq2000 using paired-end 100 bp reads. SOAPnuke was used to process the raw data, with reads discarded if the reads contained adapters or uncalled bases, had a mean Phred below 15, or lacked an exact constant-primer or identifier match. High-quality paired reads were merged using COPE v1.2.5, and each unique nucleotide sequence was defined as a clonotype. MiTCR v1.1 was used to align clonotypes to the IMGT TRBV, TRBD and TRBJ reference segments. The analysis was restricted to V-J combinations with a frequency above 0.0001, which together covered 99% to 99.2% of the repertoires. A TCS score was defined as the ratio of F50 (clonal expansion) to E x V (chaos), with BLOSUM62-based TCRdist applied between CDR3 peptides within each V-J. Welch's t-statistics and random forest reduced 514 V-J features to about 13, which were used in a naive Bayes classifier (R e1071). Sample size was not statistically predetermined, and blinding of investigators to group allocation was not performed. TCR Vbeta CDR3 sequencing of around 130 peripheral blood samples (roughly 41 ophthalmopathy, roughly 74 hyperthyroidism and roughly 17 progressor patients) is reported in the paper.

The TCR originated in a man aged 30 to 39 with Graves disease. Donor details come from another sample of the same person, matched by shared clones. Sequences were derived from peripheral blood mononuclear cells (PBMCs), sampled at new diagnosis, from a patient treated with antithyroid drugs. The V gene is TRBV6-2 or TRBV6-3 and the J gene is TRBJ2-2; the best D guess is TRBD1, with 5 bases matching. The CDR3 in this case is CVSRMTAGELFF. The nucleotide sequence reads TGTGTCAGCAGAATGACAGCCGGGGAGCTGTTTTTT.